The clone carrying this TCR beta chain was detected many times. Its target is unknown. These data originate in a study of early T cells in non-severe SARS-CoV-2 infection. The CDR3 consists of 15 residues. With 10 bases removed from V and 0 bases from J, the gap between germline ends came to 15 bases. The germline CDR1 and CDR2 sequences are KGHDR and SFDVKD. Unique molecular identifiers were attached to individual cDNA molecules. TCRdb passed the 5' RACE reads through MiXCR, listing each CDR3 protein once. This sample has around 70,000 distinct CDR3 sequences, with approximately 12% found just once. Points from the study as a whole: VDJdb-based annotation leaned toward anti-spike CD8 responses and missed private and CD4 specificities.

The source material was whole blood. This chain connects TRBV24-1 to TRBJ2-1; D possibly corresponds to TRBD2 (6 bases). The TCR originated in an adult who was a healthcare worker with PCR-confirmed SARS-CoV-2 infection or an uninfected control (not recorded which). Written as DNA, the CDR3 is TGTGCCACGTCGGAGGCGGGACTCTCCTACAATGAGCAGTTCTTC. Protein product: CATSEAGLSYNEQFF.